The source of this T cell receptor beta chain is a study of yellow fever vaccine responses in identical twins. The study, taken as a whole, reports: The authors reported partly convergent, partly personalized vaccine responses in identical twins.

As regards this clonotype: Its antigen is unknown.

TCRdb re-called the RT-PCR reads through MiXCR, storing one row per CDR3 protein. The table records approximately 13,000 distinct CDR3 sequences, roughly 86% of them present only once. The germline V gene encodes CDR1 SGHNT and CDR2 YENEEA. The CDR3 length is 13 residues. V lost 5 bases and J 7 bases, leaving 14 bases between the germline ends. The receptor was derived from a woman under 30 who received the yellow fever vaccine. The chain uses TRBV11-3 and TRBJ1-1; D remains ambiguous. Sequenced material: T cells from blood (PBMCs), unsorted or a sorted subset (not recorded which), taken before or after yellow fever vaccination (not recorded which). For the CDR3, the DNA is TGTGCCAGCAGCCCAGACTACAAGTATGAAGCTTTCTTT. Protein sequence: CASSPDYKYEAFF.